The clone carrying this T cell receptor (beta chain) was detected a few times. This table comes from immunoSEQ multiplex PCR, and its TCRdb copy is limited to in-frame clones, with some not included. Found here are about 150,000 clones, 78% of them singletons; the top ten hold roughly 9.8%. This record belongs to a study of PD-1 blockade in classical Hodgkin lymphoma. In every patient, relapse followed autologous stem cell transplantation, while exposure to brentuximab vedotin differed. The patients, who had relapsed/refractory classical Hodgkin lymphoma, achieved best responses of complete response, partial response or progressive disease. CDR3 length equals 16 residues. CDR1 and CDR2 from the germline V gene are SEHNR and FQNEAQ (reference sequence). V trimming: 1 base; J trimming: 6 bases; junction bases outside the gene matches: 4.

The source is a human donor with classical Hodgkin lymphoma. The chain combines TRBV7-9 with TRBJ1-6, with 9 bases identical to TRBD1. Sequencing was performed on peripheral blood mononuclear cells (PBMCs), taken before the second cycle of nivolumab. The CDR3 sequence: CASSLVGQGPNSPLHF. As DNA, the CDR3 is TGTGCCAGCAGCTTAGTGGGACAGGGCCCTAATTCACCCCTCCACTTT.